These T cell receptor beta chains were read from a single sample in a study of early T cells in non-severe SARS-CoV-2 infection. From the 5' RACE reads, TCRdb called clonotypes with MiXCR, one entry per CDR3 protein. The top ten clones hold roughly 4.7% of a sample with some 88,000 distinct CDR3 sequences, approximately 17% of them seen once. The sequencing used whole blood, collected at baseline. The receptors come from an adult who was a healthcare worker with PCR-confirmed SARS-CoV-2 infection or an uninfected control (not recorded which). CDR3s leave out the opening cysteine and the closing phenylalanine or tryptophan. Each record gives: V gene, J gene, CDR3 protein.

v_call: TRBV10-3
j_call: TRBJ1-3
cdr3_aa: AISGVSGNTIY

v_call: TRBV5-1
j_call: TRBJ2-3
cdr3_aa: ASRGDGDTQY

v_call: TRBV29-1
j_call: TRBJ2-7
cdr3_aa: SVETPSGGSYEQY

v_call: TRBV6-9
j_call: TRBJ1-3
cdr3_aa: ASSYPSYSGNTIY

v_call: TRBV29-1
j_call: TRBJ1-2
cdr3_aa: SVMDGPYYGYT

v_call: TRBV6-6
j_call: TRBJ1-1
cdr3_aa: ASSYRTGEAF

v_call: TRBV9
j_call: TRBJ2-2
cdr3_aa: ASSPQSGIGELF

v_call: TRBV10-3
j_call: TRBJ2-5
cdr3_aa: AISGGVRQETQY

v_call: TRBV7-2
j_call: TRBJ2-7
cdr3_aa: ASSLEREDEQY

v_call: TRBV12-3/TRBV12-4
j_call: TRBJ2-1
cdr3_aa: ASSFTSGGNNEQF

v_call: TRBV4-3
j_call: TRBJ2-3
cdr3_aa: ASSQVIGSSTDTQY

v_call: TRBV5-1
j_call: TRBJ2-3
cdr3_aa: ASSLEVDTQY

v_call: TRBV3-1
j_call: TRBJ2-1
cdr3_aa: ASSQARQDYNEQF

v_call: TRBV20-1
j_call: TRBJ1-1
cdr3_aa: SASMDSETEAF

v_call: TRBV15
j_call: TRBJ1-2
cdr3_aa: ATSSSRDGFYGYT

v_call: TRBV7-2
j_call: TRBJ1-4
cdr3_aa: ASSLVQGREKLF

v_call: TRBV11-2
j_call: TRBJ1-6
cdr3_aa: ASSPLELRQGHSPLH

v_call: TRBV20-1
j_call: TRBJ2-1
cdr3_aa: SAGGGTYNEQF

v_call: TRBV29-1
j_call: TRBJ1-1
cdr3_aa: SVQDRVGNTEAF

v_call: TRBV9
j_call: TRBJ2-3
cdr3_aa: ASSQRGRFTDTQY

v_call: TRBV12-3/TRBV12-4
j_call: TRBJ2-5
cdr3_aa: ASTTSKETQY

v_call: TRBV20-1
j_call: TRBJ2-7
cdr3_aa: RVGGLGSSYEQY

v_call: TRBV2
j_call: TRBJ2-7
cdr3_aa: ASSADSEQY